What follows is one TCR beta chain and its context. Its antigen is currently unknown. PCR was performed using 60 Vbeta and 13 Jbeta primers. The method was immunoSEQ multiplex PCR; TCRdb's version includes in-frame clones alone and lacks a portion of them. This table holds about 140,000 clones, around 66% found once. These data belong to a study of cytomegalovirus exposure and HLA in healthy donors. Overall study context: Of the donors genotyped, some 400 in all, about 81% fell in the Caucasian-associated ancestry cluster. Study outcomes and limitations: Researchers counted around 160 TCR beta chains as cytomegalovirus-associated.

The CDR3 is 16 residues long. CDR1 is SGHRS and CDR2 is YFSETQ in the germline V gene. The V segment lost 2 bases and the J segment 6 bases; nucleotides outside the gene matches: 6. The origin of this receptor is a woman aged 60-75 years in good health and CMV-seronegative. The sample comprised PBMCs. This rearrangement joins TRBV5-1 to TRBJ2-2, with TRBD2 matching 11 bases. CDR3 DNA sequence: TGCGCCAGCAGCTTAACTAGCGGGAGTTCGGCCGGGGAGCTGTTTTTT. This codes for CASSLTSGSSAGELFF.